This TCR beta chain emerged from a study of breast tumors, draining lymph nodes, adjacent tissues listed by TCRdb under 2016. Study-wide context: The study compared TCR beta repertoires across tumor, adjacent nontumor tissue and axillary lymph nodes from breast cancer patients. The study aimed to assess the relationships and possible T-cell exchange between tumor, surrounding tissue and draining lymph node repertoires in human breast cancer. The paper as a whole reports these results and caveats: In luminal-like breast cancer, tumor and nontumor tissue repertoires resembled each other significantly more than in basal-like breast cancer. The conclusion that tumor T cells originate in lymph nodes was framed as consistent with a hypothesis rather than directly demonstrated. The data were considered consistent with the idea that most tumor T cells come from the lymph node and then expand in tumor tissue. Tumors showed preferential V and J gene usage, and their T-cell repertoire diversity fell below that of lymph nodes yet above that of nontumor tissue.

Adjacent samples were composed of nontumor breast tissue surrounding the tumor. V is pared back by 3 bases and J by 2 bases, with 10 bases lying between the germline termini. The CDR3 goes from the cysteine to the phenylalanine over 15 residues. Only the CDR3 DNA is retained, 45 bases long and in frame from the first base. CDR1 is given as LNHNV and CDR2 as YYDKDF, both from the germline V gene (reference sequence). On this clonotype: Its antigen specificity is not known. Per-base qualities were not stored, and no clone one base away is much larger.

Data came from an Illumina HiSeq 2000. TCR beta chain libraries were generated by multiplex PCR amplification. High-throughput sequencing was used to analyze the amplified TCR beta chain products. TCRdb applied fastp at Q25 and MiXCR to the public reads, then kept only in-frame beta chains. Rows are unified per CDR3 protein, each entry keeping the most common DNA and genes. The sample table holds 13,000 or so distinct CDR3 sequences, of which 50% were seen once. The biggest ten clones account for approximately 40% of the sample. The sequence links TRBV15 to TRBJ2-2; TRBD2 could be the D gene, as 6 bases match. The sequenced material came from tumor-adjacent breast tissue. This TCR derives from a female donor with breast cancer. Some clones in this sample may be carry-over from other donors' samples. The CDR3 has the sequence CATSSGGVNTGELFF. The DNA sequence is given as TGTGCCACCAGCAGCGGGGGAGTAAACACCGGGGAGCTGTTTTTT.